These T cell receptor beta chains were read from a single sample in a study of T cells after posttransplantation cyclophosphamide. Profiled with immunoSEQ multiplex PCR; TCRdb holds only in-frame clones, not every one. This table has 2,500 to 3,500 clones, roughly four fifths appearing once. Material: PBMCs. The source of these receptors is a young man with a blood cancer, CMV-positive, and with a related stem cell donor. CDR3s include the opening cysteine and the closing phenylalanine or tryptophan. A D gene is named only where the DNA matches it firmly. For some rows the clone size is stated as once, few or many, or as a class when expanded; others skip it.

j_gene	abundance	v_gene	d_gene	CDR3nt	CDR3aa
TRBJ2-1	NA	TRBV7-2	NA	TGTGCCAGCAGCTTAGCGTTTCGGGGGTACAATGAGCAGTTCTTC	CASSLAFRGYNEQFF
TRBJ2-1	NA	TRBV7-9	TRBD1	TGTGCCAGCAGCTTAGTTGGACAGGGCTACAATGAGCAGTTCTTC	CASSLVGQGYNEQFF
TRBJ2-2	NA	TRBV14	NA	TGTGCCAGCAGCCAAGATCAGATGGGCCCTTACACCGGGGAGCTGTTTTTT	CASSQDQMGPYTGELFF
TRBJ1-5	few	TRBV27	NA	TGTGCCAGCAGTTTATACAGTGATCAGCCCCAGCATTTT	CASSLYSDQPQHF
TRBJ2-3	few	TRBV5-4	TRBD2	TGTGCCAGCAGCAGCCCTAGCGGGCCAAGCACAGATACGCAGTATTTT	CASSSPSGPSTDTQYF
TRBJ2-5	few	TRBV7-9	TRBD2	TGCGCCAGCAGCCAAGAGGCTAGCGGGAGACAGACCCAGTACTTC	CASSQEASGRQTQYF
TRBJ1-3	NA	TRBV19	NA	TGTGCCTCGAGAGCAGGGTACGGCACCATATATTTT	CASRAGYGTIYF
TRBJ2-7	NA	TRBV5-1	NA	TGCGCCAGCAGCTTAACAGGGCGCTACGAGCAGTACTTC	CASSLTGRYEQYF
TRBJ2-2	few	TRBV19	TRBD1	TGTGCCAGTAGACCAACCAAAAACAGGGGCGGGGAGCTGTTTTTT	CASRPTKNRGGELFF
TRBJ2-3	NA	TRBV5-1	TRBD2	TGCGCCAGCAGCTTACGGACTAGCGGCAGCACAGATACGCAGTATTTT	CASSLRTSGSTDTQYF
TRBJ1-1	NA	TRBV15	NA	TGTGCCGCCAGCAGAGATATTCGGGACACTGAAGCTTTCTTT	CAASRDIRDTEAFF
TRBJ1-4	NA	TRBV19	NA	TGTGCCAGTAGTCTAACAGTGGCAACTAATGAAAAACTGTTTTTT	CASSLTVATNEKLFF
TRBJ1-2	medium-sized	TRBV4-3	TRBD1	TGCGCCAGCAGCCAAGATAGGACAGGGCAATATGGCTACACCTTC	CASSQDRTGQYGYTF